This entry features one T cell receptor beta chain sequence. In germline, CDR1 is SGHAT, CDR2 FQNNGV. CDR3 length: 15 residues. V dropped 3 bases and J dropped 8; count of bases not matched to a gene: 8. The data stem from a study of blood T cell repertoires in COVID-19. The protocol was immunoSEQ multiplex PCR, while the TCRdb copy is restricted to in-frame clones and leaves out a portion. This sample carries about 340,000 clones, about 90% of them seen once, and the ten largest clones take about 6%. The sample comprised peripheral blood. V is TRBV11-2 and J is TRBJ2-1, with 9 bases fitting TRBD2. This TCR derives from a woman aged 50 to 60 with COVID-19, enrolled during active disease. DNA for the CDR3: TGTGCCAGCAGCTTTAGCGGGAGAGGGAGTGATGAGCAGTTCTTC. This sequence encodes CASSFSGRGSDEQFF.